This TCR beta chain was sequenced in a study of identical twins. Broader study findings: There was more out-of-frame TCR alpha sharing in monozygotic twins than models estimated.

As regards this clonotype: Its antigen remains unknown.

MiXCR, run by TCRdb on the 5' RACE reads, gives a single entry per CDR3 protein. The sample gives under 900,000 distinct CDR3 sequences, 15% to 20% of which show up once; less than 15% is in the top ten. V lost 3 bases and J 0 bases, leaving 6 bases between the germline ends. The CDR3 loop spans 15 amino acids. A further study also used this sample, focusing on T cells expressing NK-cell markers. That report notes: It was sorted CD3+CD56-NKG2C+, CD3+CD56+NKG2C- and CD3+CD56+NKG2C+ T cells that provided the TCR beta repertoires. Leadership of the CD3+CD56-NKG2C+ fraction also belonged to these clonotypes in a handful of donors.

Sequenced material: PBMCs. The source of this sequence is a young woman in good health. This chain connects TRBV12-3 or TRBV12-4 to TRBJ2-6; D ambiguous. The CDR3: CASSFVTSGANVLTF. The CDR3 coding sequence is TGTGCCAGCAGTTTTGTAACCTCTGGGGCCAACGTCCTGACTTTC.